The present T cell receptor beta chain was sequenced within a study of control samples from healthy donors and cancer patients. Here immunoSEQ multiplex PCR was the method, and the copy in TCRdb shows in-frame clones only, minus some. The profile shows 25,000 to 35,000 clones, about 83% of them singletons. The CDR3 totals 16 residues. Germline V CDR1 and CDR2: SGHNT, YYREEE (reference sequence). Trimming at V came to 1 base and at J to 5 bases, leaving 8 bases not matched to a gene. The clonotype was recovered from a woman in her forties with lung cancer. V usage is TRBV5-4 and J usage is TRBJ2-1, with 8 bases identical to TRBD2. The sample comprised PBMCs. This chain's CDR3 is CASSLFSGLDDNEQFF. The DNA of the CDR3 is TGTGCCAGCAGCTTGTTTTCGGGACTAGATGACAATGAGCAGTTCTTC.